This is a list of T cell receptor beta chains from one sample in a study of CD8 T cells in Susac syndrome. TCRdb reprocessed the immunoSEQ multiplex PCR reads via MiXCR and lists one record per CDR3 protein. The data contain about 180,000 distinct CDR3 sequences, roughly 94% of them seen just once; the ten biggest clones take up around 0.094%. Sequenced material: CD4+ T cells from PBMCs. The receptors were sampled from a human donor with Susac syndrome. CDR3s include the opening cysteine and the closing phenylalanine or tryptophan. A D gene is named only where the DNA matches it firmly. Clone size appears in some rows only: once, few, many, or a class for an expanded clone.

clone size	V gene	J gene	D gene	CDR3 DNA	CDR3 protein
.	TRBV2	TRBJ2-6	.	TGTGCCAGCAGTGAAGCCGGCCCCCGCGGGGCCAACGTCCTGACTTTC	CASSEAGPRGANVLTF
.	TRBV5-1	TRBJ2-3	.	TGCGCCAGCAGCCAGGGACAAATCACAGATACGCAGTATTTT	CASSQGQITDTQYF
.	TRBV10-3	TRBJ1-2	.	TGTGCCATCAGTGAAGAAGGGGTGGATGGCTACACCTTC	CAISEEGVDGYTF
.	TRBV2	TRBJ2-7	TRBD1	TGTGCCAGCAGTACTCAGGGGGCCTACGAGCAGTACTTC	CASSTQGAYEQYF
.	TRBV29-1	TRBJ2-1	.	TGCAGCGTTGGCGGCGGCTCCTACAATGAGCAGTTCTTC	CSVGGGSYNEQFF
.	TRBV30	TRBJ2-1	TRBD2	TGTGCCTGGAGTGGGGGGGGAGGGCCCGATGAGCAGTTCTTC	CAWSGGGGPDEQFF
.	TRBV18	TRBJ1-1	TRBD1	TGTGCCAGCTCACCGGGGACAGGGGTGAACACTGAAGCTTTCTTT	CASSPGTGVNTEAFF
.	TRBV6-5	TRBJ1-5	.	TGTGCCAGCAGCTTCACTGTGGACCCTGAACTTTATAGCAATCAGCCCCAGCATTTT	CASSFTVDPELYSNQPQHF
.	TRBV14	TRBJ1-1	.	TGTGCCAGCAGCCAAGATTTCCCGCCAGAGCTCACTGAAGCTTTCTTT	CASSQDFPPELTEAFF
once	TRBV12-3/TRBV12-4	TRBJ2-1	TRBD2	TGTGCCAGCAGCCCCCCCGTGTGGGGCGGGAGGAGAAATGAGCAGTTCTTC	CASSPPVWGGRRNEQFF
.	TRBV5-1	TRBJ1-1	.	TGCGCCAGCAGCCTGGGGGACCTAAGGAACACTGAAGCTTTCTTT	CASSLGDLRNTEAFF
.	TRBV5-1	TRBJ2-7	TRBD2	TGCGCCAGCAGCCCTGGGACTAGCGGGGGATTCGAGCAGTACTTC	CASSPGTSGGFEQYF
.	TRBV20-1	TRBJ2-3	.	TGCAGTGTGACGGGAGCTAGCACAGATACGCAGTATTTT	CSVTGASTDTQYF
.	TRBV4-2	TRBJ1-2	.	TGTGCCAGCAGCCAAGAAGCGGGGTCCGATGGCTACACCTTC	CASSQEAGSDGYTF
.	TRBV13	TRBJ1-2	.	TGTGCCAGCAGACGGGACTATGGCTACACCTTC	CASRRDYGYTF
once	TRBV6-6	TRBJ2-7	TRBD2	TGTGCCAGCAGTTATGGGAGCGGGAGAGCCTACGAGCAGTACTTC	CASSYGSGRAYEQYF
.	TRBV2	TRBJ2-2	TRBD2	TGTGCCAGCAGTGTCCTAGCGGGGGAGATGACCGGGGAGCTGTTTTTT	CASSVLAGEMTGELFF
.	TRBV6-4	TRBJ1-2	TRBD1	TGTGCCAGCTTCTCTGGACAGGGCCGCCTCTATGGCTACACCTTC	CASFSGQGRLYGYTF
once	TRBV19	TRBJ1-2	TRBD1	TGTGCCAGTGACGACAGGGGGCTCGCTGGCTACACCTTC	CASDDRGLAGYTF
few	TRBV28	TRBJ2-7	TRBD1	TGTGCCAGCAGTCTGACAGGGGGGTACGAGCAGTACTTC	CASSLTGGYEQYF
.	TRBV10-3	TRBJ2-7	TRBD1	TGTGCCATCAGTGCCTCCGGGGGACAGGGGATCTACGAGCAGTACTTC	CAISASGGQGIYEQYF
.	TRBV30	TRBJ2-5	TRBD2	TGTGCCTGGAGTGTACTGGCGGGGGGACTCCAAGAGACCCAGTACTTC	CAWSVLAGGLQETQYF
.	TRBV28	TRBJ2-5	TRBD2	TGTGCCAGCAGTTTGTTGGTCTTCAGGCGGGGGAGAGAGACCCAGTACTTC	CASSLLVFRRGRETQYF
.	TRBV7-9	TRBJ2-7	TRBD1	TGTGCCAGCAGCTCCAGACTCAGGGGGCGCGGGGAGCAGTACTTC	CASSSRLRGRGEQYF
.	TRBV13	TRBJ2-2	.	TGTGCCAGCAGACGACGGGACGCCACCGGGGAGCTGTTTTTT	CASRRRDATGELFF
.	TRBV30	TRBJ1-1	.	TGTGCCTGGAGGATCACTCTAAACACTGAAGCTTTCTTT	CAWRITLNTEAFF
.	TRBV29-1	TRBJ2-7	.	TGCAGCGTTGCCTCCGGGCTAGCGAACTACGAGCAGTACTTC	CSVASGLANYEQYF
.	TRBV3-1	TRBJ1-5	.	TGTGCCAGCAGCCAGGGGGGCAGGGACCAGCCCCAGCATTTT	CASSQGGRDQPQHF
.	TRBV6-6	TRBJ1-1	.	TGTGCCAGCAGGCCTATTTCGTCTGAAGCTTTCTTT	CASRPISSEAFF
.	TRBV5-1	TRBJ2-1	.	TGCGCCAGCAGCTTGGCAGGGGCAGTGGGGGAGCAGTTCTTC	CASSLAGAVGEQFF
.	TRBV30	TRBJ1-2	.	TGTGCCTGGAGTGTAGAGGGAAGGGGCCTCTATGGCTACACCTTC	CAWSVEGRGLYGYTF
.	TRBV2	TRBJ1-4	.	TGTGCCAGCAGTTTTTTGCTAGGAGCAACTAATGAAAAACTGTTTTTT	CASSFLLGATNEKLFF
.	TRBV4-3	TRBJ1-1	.	TGCGCCAGCAGCCAAGAGCCAGCCATGAACACTGAAGCTTTCTTT	CASSQEPAMNTEAFF
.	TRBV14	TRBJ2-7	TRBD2	TGTGCCAGCAGCCGCATCGGACTAGCGGACTACGAGCAGTACTTC	CASSRIGLADYEQYF
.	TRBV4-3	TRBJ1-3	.	TGCGCCAGCAGCCAAGATAGACGCTCTGGAAACACCATATATTTT	CASSQDRRSGNTIYF
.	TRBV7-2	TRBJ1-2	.	TGTGCCAGCAGCTTAGGAGGGTCAGGTTATGGCTACACCTTC	CASSLGGSGYGYTF
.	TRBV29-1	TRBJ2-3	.	TGCAGCGTTAATCAGGACAGATCCACAGATACGCAGTATTTT	CSVNQDRSTDTQYF
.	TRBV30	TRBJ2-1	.	TGTGCCTGGATGGCCGGTCGGATTGAGCAGTTCTTC	CAWMAGRIEQFF
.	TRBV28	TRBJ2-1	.	TGTGCCAGCATTTCTTTTGGACGGCCCAATGAGCAGTTCTTC	CASISFGRPNEQFF